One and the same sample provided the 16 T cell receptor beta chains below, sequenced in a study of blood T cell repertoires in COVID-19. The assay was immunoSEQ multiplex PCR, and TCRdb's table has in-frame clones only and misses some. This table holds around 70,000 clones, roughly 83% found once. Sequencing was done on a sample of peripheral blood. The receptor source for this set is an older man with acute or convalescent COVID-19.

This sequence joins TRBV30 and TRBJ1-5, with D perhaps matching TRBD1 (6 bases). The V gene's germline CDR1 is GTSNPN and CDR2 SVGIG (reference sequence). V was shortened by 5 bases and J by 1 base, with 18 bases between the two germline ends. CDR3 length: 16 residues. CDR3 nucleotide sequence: TGTGCCTGGTCCTTCCTGGGGGGGGGCAGCAATCAGCCCCAGCATTTT. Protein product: CAWSFLGGGSNQPQHF. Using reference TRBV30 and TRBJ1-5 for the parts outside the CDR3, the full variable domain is SQTIHQWPATLVQPVGSPLSLECTVEGTSNPNLYWYRQAAGRGLQLLFYSVGIGQISSEVPQNLSASRPQDRQFILSSKKLLLSDSGFYLCAWSFLGGGSNQPQHFGDGTRLSIL.

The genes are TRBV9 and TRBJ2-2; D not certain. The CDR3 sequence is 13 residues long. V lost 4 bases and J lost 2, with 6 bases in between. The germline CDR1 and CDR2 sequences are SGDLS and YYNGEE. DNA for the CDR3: TGTGCCAGCAGCCCTTATAACACCGGGGAGCTGTTTTTT. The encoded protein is CASSPYNTGELFF.

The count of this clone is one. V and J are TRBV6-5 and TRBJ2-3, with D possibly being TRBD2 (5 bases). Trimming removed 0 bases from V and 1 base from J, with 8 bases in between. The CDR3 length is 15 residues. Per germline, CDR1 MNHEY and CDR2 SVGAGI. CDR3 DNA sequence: TGTGCCAGCAGTTACTCGGGAGACGGCACAGATACGCAGTATTTT. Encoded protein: CASSYSGDGTDTQYF.

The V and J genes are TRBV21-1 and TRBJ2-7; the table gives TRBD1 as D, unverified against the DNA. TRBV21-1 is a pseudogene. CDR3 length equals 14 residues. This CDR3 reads CASSIDRGSYEQYF. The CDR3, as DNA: TGTGCCAGCAGCATAGACAGGGGCTCCTACGAGCAGTACTTC.

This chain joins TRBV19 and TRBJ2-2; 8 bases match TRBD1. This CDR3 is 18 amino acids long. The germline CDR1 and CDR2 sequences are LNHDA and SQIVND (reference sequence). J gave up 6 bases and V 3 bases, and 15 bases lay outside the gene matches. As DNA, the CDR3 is TGTGCCAGTAGTATTACTTGGACAGGGAAATCTATGTCCGGGGAGCTGTTTTTT. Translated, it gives CASSITWTGKSMSGELFF.

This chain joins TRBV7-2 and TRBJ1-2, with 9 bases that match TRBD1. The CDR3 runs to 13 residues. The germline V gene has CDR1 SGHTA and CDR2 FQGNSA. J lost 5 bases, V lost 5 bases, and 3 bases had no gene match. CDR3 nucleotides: TGTGCCAGCAGCCGACAGGGGGAGTATGGCTACACCTTC. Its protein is CASSRQGEYGYTF.

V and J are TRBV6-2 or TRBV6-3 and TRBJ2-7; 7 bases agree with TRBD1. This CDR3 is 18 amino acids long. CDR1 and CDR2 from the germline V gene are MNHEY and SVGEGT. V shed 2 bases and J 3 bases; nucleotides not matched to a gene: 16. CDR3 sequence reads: CASSYPAPSTGPHYEQYF. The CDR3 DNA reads TGTGCCAGCAGTTACCCCGCCCCGTCGACAGGGCCCCACTACGAGCAGTACTTC.

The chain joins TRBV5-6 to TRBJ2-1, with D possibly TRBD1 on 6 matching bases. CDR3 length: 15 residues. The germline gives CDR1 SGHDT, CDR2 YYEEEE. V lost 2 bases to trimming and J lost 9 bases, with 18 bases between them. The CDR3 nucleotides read TGTGCCAGCAGCTTATTTGAGGGTGCCAGGGGTGAGCAGTTCTTC. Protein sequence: CASSLFEGARGEQFF.

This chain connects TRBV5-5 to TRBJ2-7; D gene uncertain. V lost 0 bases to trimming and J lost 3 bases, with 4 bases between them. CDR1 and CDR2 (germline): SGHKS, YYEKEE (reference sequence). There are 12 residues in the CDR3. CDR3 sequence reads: CASSLELYEQYF. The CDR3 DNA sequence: TGTGCCAGCAGCTTGGAACTCTACGAGCAGTACTTC.

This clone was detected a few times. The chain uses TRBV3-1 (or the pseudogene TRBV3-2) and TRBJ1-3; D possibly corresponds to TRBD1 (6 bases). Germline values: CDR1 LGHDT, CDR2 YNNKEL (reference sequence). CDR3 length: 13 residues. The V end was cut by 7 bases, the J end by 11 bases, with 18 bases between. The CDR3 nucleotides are TGTGCCAGCACCTTAGGGGTAGGGACATCCATATATTTT. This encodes CASTLGVGTSIYF.

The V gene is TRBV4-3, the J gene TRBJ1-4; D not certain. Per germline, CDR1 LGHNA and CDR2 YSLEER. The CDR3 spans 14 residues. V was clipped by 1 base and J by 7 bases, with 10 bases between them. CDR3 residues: CASSQGGGFEKLFF. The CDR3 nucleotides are TGCGCCAGCAGCCAAGGTGGCGGCTTTGAAAAACTGTTTTTT.

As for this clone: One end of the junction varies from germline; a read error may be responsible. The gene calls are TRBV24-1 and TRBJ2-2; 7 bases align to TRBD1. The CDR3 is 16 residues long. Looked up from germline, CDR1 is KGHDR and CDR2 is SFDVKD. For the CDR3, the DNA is TGTGCCACCAGTGGTTTGACAGGGAGAGGCACCGGGGAGCTGTTTTTT. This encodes CATSGLTGRGTGELFF.

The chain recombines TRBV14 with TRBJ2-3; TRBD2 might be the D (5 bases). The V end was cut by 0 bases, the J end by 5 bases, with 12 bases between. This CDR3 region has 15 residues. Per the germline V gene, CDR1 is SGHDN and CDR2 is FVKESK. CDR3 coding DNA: TGTGCCAGCAGCCAAGATCAGCGACGGGGAGATACGCAGTATTTT. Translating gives CASSQDQRRGDTQYF. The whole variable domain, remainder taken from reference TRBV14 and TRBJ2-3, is EAGVTQFPSHSVIEKGQTVTLRCDPISGHDNLYWYRRVMGKEIKFLLHFVKESKQDESGMPNNRFLAERTGGTYSTLKVQPAELEDSGVYFCASSQDQRRGDTQYFGPGTRLTVL.

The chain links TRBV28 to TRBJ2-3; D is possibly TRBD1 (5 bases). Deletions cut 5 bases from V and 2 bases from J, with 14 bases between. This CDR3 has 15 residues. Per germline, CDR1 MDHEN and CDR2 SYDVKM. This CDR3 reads CASSPPTATTDTQYF. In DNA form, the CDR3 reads TGTGCCAGCAGTCCTCCGACAGCTACCACAGATACGCAGTATTTT.

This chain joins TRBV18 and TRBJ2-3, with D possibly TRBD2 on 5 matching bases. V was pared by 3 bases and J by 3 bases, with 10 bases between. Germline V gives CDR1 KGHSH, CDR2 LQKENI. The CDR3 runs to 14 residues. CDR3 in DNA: TGTGCCAGCTCACCCCAAACGGGGACAGATACGCAGTATTTT. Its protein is CASSPQTGTDTQYF.

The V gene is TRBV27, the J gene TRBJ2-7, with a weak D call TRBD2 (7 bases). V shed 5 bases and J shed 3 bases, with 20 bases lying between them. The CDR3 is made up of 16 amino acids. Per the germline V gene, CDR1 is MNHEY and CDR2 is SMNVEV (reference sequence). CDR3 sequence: CASSGSGQRGGYEQYF. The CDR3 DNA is TGTGCCAGCAGTGGATCTGGACAGAGGGGGGGCTACGAGCAGTACTTC.